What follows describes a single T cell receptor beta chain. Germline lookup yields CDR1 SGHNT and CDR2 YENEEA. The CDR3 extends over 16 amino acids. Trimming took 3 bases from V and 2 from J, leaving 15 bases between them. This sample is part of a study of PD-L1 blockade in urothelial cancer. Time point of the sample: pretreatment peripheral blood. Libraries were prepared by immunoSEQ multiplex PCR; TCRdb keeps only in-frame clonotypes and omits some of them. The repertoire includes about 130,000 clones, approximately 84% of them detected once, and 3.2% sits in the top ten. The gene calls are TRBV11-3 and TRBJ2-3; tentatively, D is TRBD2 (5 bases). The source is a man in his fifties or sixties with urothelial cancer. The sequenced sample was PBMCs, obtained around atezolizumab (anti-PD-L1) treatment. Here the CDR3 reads CASSLGRIGTTDTQYF. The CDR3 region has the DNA TGTGCCAGCAGCTTGGGGAGAATAGGAACCACAGATACGCAGTATTTT.